This T cell receptor (beta chain) was captured in a study of T cell responses to AZD1222 COVID-19 vaccine (dated by TCRdb to the early 2020s). With regard to the full study: AZD1222 recipients whose second dose came at about 4 weeks and those whose second dose came at about 12 weeks were combined into one group, since spike-specific TCR depth and breadth did not differ between the two schedules. TCR sequencing covered 230 to 250 trial participants: 207 given two doses of AZD1222 and about 26 given two doses of MenACWY control vaccine. Enrollment into the trials was organized by age into subgroups of 18-55, 56-69 and 70-plus years, and those subgroups contained approximately 150, 30 and 60 TCR-sequenced participants, respectively. Results and caveats for the whole study, not just this receptor: Only six AZD1222 recipients were SARS-CoV-2 seropositive at baseline, limiting conclusions about previously exposed vaccinees. In the small 56-69-year group, the increase in depth fell short of significance, most likely because of low power. A significant rise in spike-specific TCR breadth and depth was observed after two AZD1222 doses relative to day 0 and relative to MenACWY recipients. Because no day 14 peak-response samples were available, the repertoires could be characterized only after the peak T cell response. Reportedly, almost half of the unique spike-specific TCRs recognized epitopes lying outside the regions that are mutated in the B.1.351 and B.1.1.7 variants. Most participants were white British and females outnumbered males, and the authors suggested that clonal diversity may have been underestimated. The whole spike protein was spanned by vaccine-associated CD4 TCRs, and dominant responses were seen in regions 160-218 and 743-854.

The time point label, read with the paper, signifies: baseline before first vaccination. The vaccinee samples were drawn from two UK trials, COV001 and COV002, one of which was a single-blind randomized controlled phase 2/3 trial testing AZD1222 (ChAdOx1 nCoV-19) in healthy adults. For TCRbeta chain sequencing, PBMC samples were collected from trial participants at day 0 and at day 28 after the second dose. This clone occurred once. Its cognate antigen has yet to be identified. The input lacks base qualities; no much larger clone sits a single base away. The CDR3 regions of human TCRbeta chains were subjected to immunosequencing. As for the original processing: TCRs in the repertoires were compared against a reference library of SARS-CoV-2-specific TCRs that had been generated with the MIRA antigen-specificity platform. Breadth meant the fraction of unique TCRs that were SARS-CoV-2-associated, whereas depth meant the fraction of total T cells that were SARS-CoV-2-associated. Using the MIRA data, each spike-specific TCR was assigned both to the spike region to which the TCR was reactive and to a CD4 or CD8 class. Log10-transformed breadth and depth values were compared by one-way ANOVA with Sidak's multiple comparisons tests. TCRdb carries this immuneACCESS record with in-frame sequences only. Its versions omit some clonotypes, under half of them owing to an unresolved V gene in the studies checked, with the rest unexplained. V and J calls and clone size come straight from that table; D and trimming were deduced from the DNA. In this sample the table shows roughly 150,000 clones, approximately 90% of which occur a single time. Of the sample, 6.9% falls within the top ten clones.

Trimming takes 5 bases from V and 7 bases from J, and the germline ends sit 14 bases apart. CDR1 is given as ENHRY and CDR2 as SYGVKD, both from the germline V gene. Its CDR3 holds 13 amino acids, cysteine through phenylalanine. Only the CDR3 region is kept as DNA, spanning 39 bases read in frame from base 1. The clonotype comes from an adult in good health. The specimen was peripheral blood, collected on day 0 of AZD1222 vaccination. The V gene is TRBV10-3 and the J gene is TRBJ1-1; the D gene identity is not certain. CDR3 sequence: CAISLAVGYEAFF. The DNA sequence follows: TGTGCCATCAGTCTTGCCGTCGGATATGAAGCTTTCTTT.